Below, 19 T cell receptor beta chains from the same sample are listed, as sequenced in a study of shared clonotypes between healthy human individuals. Assay used: immunoSEQ multiplex PCR; TCRdb lists only in-frame clones, some missing. The table records about half a million clones, 60% to 85% of them present only once. Sequencing was carried out using PBMCs. These receptors were collected from a middle-aged woman in good health. Some clones in this sample may be carry-over from other donors' samples.

The CDR3 bases are TGTGCCAGTAGTATGGTGGGGATCTCCTACGAGCAGTACTTC. Protein product: CASSMVGISYEQYF. The chain employs TRBV19 and TRBJ2-7; D is undetermined. Per germline, CDR1 LNHDA and CDR2 SQIVND (reference sequence). This CDR3 region has 14 residues. V gave up 3 bases and J gave up 0 bases, with 9 bases separating them. Using reference TRBV19 and TRBJ2-7 for the parts outside the CDR3, the full variable domain is DGGITQSPKYLFRKEGQNVTLSCEQNLNHDAMYWYRQDPGQGLRLIYYSQIVNDFQKGDIAEGYSVSREKKESFPLTVTSAQKNPTAFYLCASSMVGISYEQYFGPGTRLTVT.

The CDR3 sequence: CASSSGNNQPQHF. The CDR3 nucleotides are TGTGCCAGCAGTTCCGGGAACAATCAGCCCCAGCATTTT. This chain joins TRBV6-1 and TRBJ1-5; D is undetermined. Germline V CDR1 and CDR2: MNHNS, SASEGT. Trimming cost V 5 bases and J 3 bases, with 8 bases left between them. The CDR3 has 13 amino acids.

This rearrangement joins TRBV6-5 to TRBJ2-5, with unresolved D. The germline V gene encodes CDR1 MNHEY and CDR2 SVGAGI. V lost 0 bases and J lost 4, with 9 bases in between. CDR3 length equals 14 residues. CDR3 amino acids: CASSYSRSRETQYF. The CDR3 DNA reads TGTGCCAGCAGTTACTCGAGAAGCAGAGAGACCCAGTACTTC.

V is TRBV4-3 and J is TRBJ1-1; D ambiguous. Trimming took 0 bases from V and 0 from J, leaving 11 bases between them. Germline V gene lookup returns CDR1 LGHNA and CDR2 YSLEER. This CDR3 contains 16 residues. CDR3 residues: CASSQDRAAMNTEAFF. In DNA form, the CDR3 reads TGCGCCAGCAGCCAAGATAGGGCAGCCATGAACACTGAAGCTTTCTTT.

This chain joins TRBV4-1 and TRBJ1-1; unclear D gene. Germline V gene data show CDR1 as MGHRA and CDR2 as YSYEKL. The CDR3 runs 11 residues. With 3 bases removed from V and 7 bases from J, the gap between germline ends came to 6 bases. The CDR3 bases are TGCGCCAGCAGCCACGGCCGTGAAGCTTTCTTT. It encodes CASSHGREAFF.

This chain joins TRBV10-3 and TRBJ2-3; D ambiguous. Germline assignment: CDR1 ENHRY and CDR2 SYGVKD. This CDR3 comprises 14 residues. V lost 9 bases and J lost 2, with 15 bases in between. CDR3 residues: CAINPSANTDTQYF. Written as DNA, the CDR3 is TGTGCCATTAACCCGTCCGCTAACACAGATACGCAGTATTTT.

The J gene is TRBJ2-2, the V gene TRBV7-3; D is perhaps TRBD1 or TRBD2 (5 bases each). CDR1 is SGHTA, CDR2 FQGTGA, per germline. There are 17 residues in the CDR3. Trimming removed 5 bases from V and 3 bases from J, with 19 bases in between. This chain's CDR3 is CASSPVGPRGDTGELFF. The CDR3 DNA reads TGTGCCAGCAGCCCTGTTGGACCCCGAGGGGACACCGGGGAGCTGTTTTTT.

This clone showed up just a few times. The chain carries TRBV4-1 and TRBJ1-2; no clear D gene. Germline V gene lookup returns CDR1 MGHRA and CDR2 YSYEKL. The CDR3 consists of 15 residues. V was clipped by 7 bases and J by 1 base, with 16 bases between them. Here the CDR3 DNA reads TGCGCCAGCACCTCCTCCCGGACGGTTAACTATGGCTACACCTTC. It specifies CASTSSRTVNYGYTF.

The chain recombines TRBV19 with TRBJ2-5, with D perhaps given as TRBD1 or TRBD2 (5 bases each). Trimming shortened V by 3 bases and J by 9 bases, and 14 bases separated the two germline ends. Germline V CDR1 and CDR2: LNHDA, SQIVND (reference sequence). The CDR3 loop spans 13 amino acids. The CDR3 DNA reads as TGTGCCAGTAGTATCTACCAAGAGGGGCCCCAGTACTTC. Translating gives CASSIYQEGPQYF.

The V gene is TRBV7-9, the J gene TRBJ2-2; TRBD2 matches at 8 bases. The germline V gene has CDR1 SEHNR and CDR2 FQNEAQ (reference sequence). Unmatched junction bases numbered 10, after V lost 3 bases and J lost 7 bases. This CDR3 is 16 amino acids long. The CDR3 nucleotides read TGTGCCAGCAGCTTCCCCCCGGGACTAGGAATCGGGGAGCTGTTTTTT. This codes for CASSFPPGLGIGELFF.

The genes are TRBV5-6 and TRBJ2-2; TRBD2 matches at 13 bases. The CDR3 length is 19 residues. With V trimmed by 2 bases and J by 1 base, 8 bases remained unmatched. Germline V gene data show CDR1 as SGHDT and CDR2 as YYEEEE. DNA of the CDR3: TGTGCCAGCAGCTTTTACGCTACTAGCGGGAGGGGGAACACCGGGGAGCTGTTTTTT. This gives the protein CASSFYATSGRGNTGELFF.

As regards this clone: In the same sample, other DNA sequences code for this CDR3. V usage is TRBV7-9 and J usage is TRBJ1-5, with 8 nucleotides matching TRBD1. Trimming cost V 3 bases and J 5 bases; bases outside gene matches: 0. The CDR3 totals 13 residues. The germline V gene has CDR1 SEHNR and CDR2 FQNEAQ (reference sequence). For the CDR3, the DNA is TGTGCCAGCAGCTTGACAGGGGATCAGCCCCAGCATTTT. Protein: CASSLTGDQPQHF.

The chain carries TRBV19 and TRBJ1-4; possible D gene TRBD1, 5 bases. CDR1 and CDR2 (germline): LNHDA, SQIVND (reference sequence). The ends were cut back, 5 bases at V and 0 bases at J, with 10 bases in the middle. This CDR3 has 15 residues. This CDR3 reads CASSRQTATNEKLFF. CDR3 nucleotide sequence: TGTGCCAGTAGTCGACAGACTGCAACTAATGAAAAACTGTTTTTT.

This chain connects TRBV2 to TRBJ1-2, with a possible D match to TRBD1 (6 bases). Germline loops: CDR1 SNHLY, CDR2 FYNNEI. Trimming took off 0 bases at V and 8 bases at J, with 16 bases between the two ends. The CDR3 sequence is 15 residues long. Here the CDR3 DNA reads TGTGCCAGCAGTGAAGCGCGGGGGGCCGTCCGGGGCTACACCTTC. It specifies CASSEARGAVRGYTF.

This clone was seen only once. The chain joins TRBV6-5 to TRBJ2-1; D might be TRBD1 (5 bases). The CDR3 consists of 13 residues. Germline assignment: CDR1 MNHEY and CDR2 SVGAGI. Trimming cost V 2 bases and J 12 bases, with 14 bases left between them. The CDR3 is CASSYGAVWGQFF. The CDR3, as DNA: TGTGCCAGCAGTTACGGGGCGGTATGGGGGCAGTTCTTC.

Notes on this clone: Additional DNA sequences in this sample encode the identical CDR3. The chain combines TRBV18 with TRBJ1-1; D remains ambiguous. This CDR3 has 14 amino acids. The germline V gene has CDR1 KGHSH and CDR2 LQKENI. Trimming removed 3 bases at V and 3 bases at J, with 11 bases between. The CDR3 reads CASSPSGGYTEAFF. The CDR3 nucleotides are TGTGCCAGCTCACCCTCCGGCGGTTACACTGAAGCTTTCTTT.

The chain recombines TRBV4-2 with TRBJ2-3; D tentatively fits TRBD1 or TRBD2 (5 bases each). Trimming took 2 bases from V and 4 from J, leaving 19 bases between them. Germline V lookup: CDR1 LGHNA, CDR2 YNFKEQ. The CDR3 contains 17 residues. For the CDR3, the DNA is TGTGCCAGCAGCCAAAATCCCGGGACCCCCCTCTCAGATACGCAGTATTTT. This sequence encodes CASSQNPGTPLSDTQYF.

The genes are TRBV9 and TRBJ2-3; 8 bases match TRBD2. V shed 0 bases and J 4 bases; nucleotides not matched to a gene: 16. The germline CDR1 and CDR2 sequences are SGDLS and YYNGEE. This CDR3 is 19 amino acids long. The CDR3 loop is CASSVDPGASGLGADTQYF. The CDR3 nucleotides read TGTGCCAGCAGCGTAGACCCCGGGGCTAGCGGGCTCGGGGCAGATACGCAGTATTTT.

The chain couples TRBV15 to TRBJ2-1; 7 positions match TRBD2. CDR3 length equals 12 residues. Losses at the gene ends were 8 bases for V and 5 bases for J; bases not matched to a gene: 3. Germline V gene sequence: CDR1 LNHNV, CDR2 YYDKDF (reference sequence). This CDR3 reads CATGGTNNEQFF. The CDR3 coding sequence is TGTGCCACCGGAGGGACTAACAATGAGCAGTTCTTC.